A single sample gave rise to the 2 T cell receptor beta chains below, sequenced in a study of control samples from healthy donors and cancer patients. Only in-frame clones appear in the TCRdb table, and some are missing; sequencing was by immunoSEQ multiplex PCR. The data contain about 58,000 clones, around 94% of them singletons. The sample comprised blood. The receptor source for this set is a man aged 25-45 years in good health.

The chain employs TRBV4-1 and TRBJ1-5; D is ambiguous. V was clipped by 7 bases and J by 2 bases, with 15 bases between them. CDR1 and CDR2 from the germline V gene are MGHRA and YSYEKL. The CDR3 is 15 amino acids. This CDR3 reads CASTLGTGGNQPQHF. The CDR3 DNA follows: TGCGCCAGCACCCTCGGCACCGGCGGCAATCAGCCCCAGCATTTT.

The V call is TRBV19, the J call TRBJ1-1; 7 bases map to TRBD1. V lost 4 bases to trimming and J lost 0 bases; unmatched junction nucleotides: 5. Germline lookup yields CDR1 LNHDA and CDR2 SQIVND (reference sequence). The CDR3 has 15 amino acids. The DNA for the CDR3 is TGTGCCAGTAGTACAGGGGGTCGGGTGAACACTGAAGCTTTCTTT. This codes for CASSTGGRVNTEAFF.